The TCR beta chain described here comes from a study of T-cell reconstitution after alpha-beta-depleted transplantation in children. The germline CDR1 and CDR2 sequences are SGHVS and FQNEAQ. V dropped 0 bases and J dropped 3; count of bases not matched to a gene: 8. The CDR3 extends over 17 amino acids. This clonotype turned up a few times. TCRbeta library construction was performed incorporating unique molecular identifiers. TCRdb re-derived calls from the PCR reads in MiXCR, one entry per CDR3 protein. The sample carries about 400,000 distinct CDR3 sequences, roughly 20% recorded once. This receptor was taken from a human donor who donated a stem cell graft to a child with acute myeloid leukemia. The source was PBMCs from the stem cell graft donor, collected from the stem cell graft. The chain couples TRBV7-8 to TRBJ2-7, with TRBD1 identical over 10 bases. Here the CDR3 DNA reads TGTGCCAGCAGCTTAGCTTTCCTTTGGACAGGGGGCTACGAGCAGTACTTC. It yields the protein CASSLAFLWTGGYEQYF.